The entry below gives a single T cell receptor (beta chain) sequence along with its context. What it binds is unknown. The data stem from a study of cytomegalovirus exposure and HLA in healthy donors. Study results and caveats: As a later analysis showed, several of the most significant clusters appeared to be linked to common viral pathogens. Analysis performed later showed TCR beta chains linked to HLA being more clonally expanded than equally common others.

In the PCR, 60 Vbeta and 13 Jbeta primers were used. Sequencing used immunoSEQ multiplex PCR; TCRdb keeps in-frame clones, though not all of them. This sample has 150,000 to 200,000 clones, with 65% to 80% found just once. V was pared by 6 bases and J by 8 bases, with 22 bases between. This CDR3 is built from 16 residues. Germline V lookup: CDR1 SNHLY, CDR2 FYNNEI. The sequencing sample was made of PBMCs. The TCR was taken from a woman aged 25 to 39 in good health and CMV-seronegative. The V call is TRBV2, the J call TRBJ2-2; D possibly corresponds to TRBD2 (5 bases). The CDR3, as DNA: TGTGCCAGCAGCTCCGGACTCGAGGCCCACTGGGGGGAGCTGTTTTTT. Translating it yields CASSSGLEAHWGELFF.